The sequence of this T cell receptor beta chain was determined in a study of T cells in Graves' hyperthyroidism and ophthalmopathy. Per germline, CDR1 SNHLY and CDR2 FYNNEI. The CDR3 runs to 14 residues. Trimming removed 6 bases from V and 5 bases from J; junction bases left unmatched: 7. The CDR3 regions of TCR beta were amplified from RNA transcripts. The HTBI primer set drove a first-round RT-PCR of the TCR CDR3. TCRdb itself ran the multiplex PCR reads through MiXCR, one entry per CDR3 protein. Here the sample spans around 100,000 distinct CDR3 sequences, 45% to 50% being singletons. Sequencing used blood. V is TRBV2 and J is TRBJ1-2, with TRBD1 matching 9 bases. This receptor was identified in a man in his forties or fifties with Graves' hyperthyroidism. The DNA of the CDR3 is TGTGCCAGCAGGGATACAGGGGGCAGGTATGGCTACACCTTC. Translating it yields CASRDTGGRYGYTF.